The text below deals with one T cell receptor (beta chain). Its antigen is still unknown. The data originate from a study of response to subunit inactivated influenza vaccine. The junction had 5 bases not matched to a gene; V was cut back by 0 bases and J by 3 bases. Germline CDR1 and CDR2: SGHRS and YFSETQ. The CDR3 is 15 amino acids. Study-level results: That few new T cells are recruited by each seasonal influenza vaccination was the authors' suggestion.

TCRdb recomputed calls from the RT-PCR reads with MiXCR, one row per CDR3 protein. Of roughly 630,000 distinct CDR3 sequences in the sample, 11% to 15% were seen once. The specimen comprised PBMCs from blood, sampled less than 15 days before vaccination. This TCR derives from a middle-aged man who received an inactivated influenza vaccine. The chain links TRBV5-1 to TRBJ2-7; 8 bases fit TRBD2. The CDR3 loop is CASSLEAGGGYEQYF. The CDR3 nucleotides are TGCGCCAGCAGCTTGGAGGCGGGAGGAGGCTACGAGCAGTACTTC.